The next 26 T cell receptor beta chains were all read from a single sample in a study of blood T cells in healthy people across ages. Using a J-beta primer mix together with a sample-barcoded 5' primer, a second PCR was run for about 7 to 12 cycles. MiXCR, applied by TCRdb to the 5' RACE reads, yields one record per CDR3 protein. The sample includes about 650,000 distinct CDR3 sequences, approximately 52% of them seen just once. What was sequenced was blood. These receptors all stem from a woman of 80 years or more in good health.

The rearrangement joins TRBV6-6 to TRBJ2-4, with D tentatively TRBD2 (5 bases). Per the germline V gene, CDR1 is MNHNY and CDR2 is SVGAGI (reference sequence). There are 14 residues in the CDR3. The germline V and J ends were trimmed by 2 bases and 5 bases, with 10 bases remaining between them. In nucleotides, the CDR3 is TGTGCCAGCAGTTACGCGGGTGGAGAAAACATTCAGTACTTC. Its protein product is CASSYAGGENIQYF.

As to this clonotype: A much larger clonotype is one base distant, so this may be a read error. The V and J genes are TRBV5-1 and TRBJ2-1, with 9 bases that match TRBD1. From germline, CDR1 is SGHRS and CDR2 YFSETQ. This CDR3 is 16 amino acids long. The CDR3 region is CASNLRTGQGHNEQFF. CDR3 DNA sequence: TGCGCCAGCAACTTGCGAACGGGACAGGGCCACAATGAGCAGTTCTTC.

This clonotype came up many times. The rearrangement links TRBV5-1 to TRBJ2-6; D gene ambiguous. Per the germline V gene, CDR1 is SGHRS and CDR2 is YFSETQ. The CDR3 contains 17 residues. V lost 0 bases and J 0 bases, leaving 10 bases between the germline ends. The CDR3 coding sequence is TGCGCCAGCAGCTTGGGCAGGACCAACTCTGGGGCCAACGTCCTGACTTTC. Its translation: CASSLGRTNSGANVLTF.

This clonotype came up many times. Here the CDR3 DNA reads TGTGCCAGCAGCTTAGGCAAAGGGTACGGGGCCTACAATGAGCAGTTCTTC. It codes for CASSLGKGYGAYNEQFF. V gene TRBV7-9 combines with J gene TRBJ2-1, with TRBD2 as a possible D gene (5 bases). CDR1 is SEHNR and CDR2 is FQNEAQ in the germline V gene (reference sequence). V was pared by 1 base and J by 2 bases, with 15 bases between. The CDR3 spans 17 residues.

This clonotype was seen at least ten times. This chain uses TRBV2 with TRBJ2-7, with D unresolved. V dropped 6 bases and J dropped 6 bases, with 15 bases sitting between them. CDR1 and CDR2 (germline): SNHLY, FYNNEI. This CDR3 contains 13 residues. The CDR3 nucleotides read TGTGCCAGCAGGTCCGAACCACTGGGCGAGCAGTACTTC. It codes for CASRSEPLGEQYF.

The chain carries TRBV5-6 and TRBJ1-5, with 7 bases fitting TRBD1. CDR1 is SGHDT and CDR2 is YYEEEE in the germline V gene. J gave up 8 bases and V 4 bases, and 9 bases lay outside the gene matches. CDR3 length equals 14 residues. The CDR3 DNA is TGTGCCAGCAGCGTGGTAGGGGGCTATGAGCCCCAGCATTTT. Translating it yields CASSVVGGYEPQHF.

This chain joins TRBV10-3 and TRBJ2-7, with D maybe TRBD2 (6 bases). The CDR3 has 14 residues. CDR1 is ENHRY and CDR2 is SYGVKD in the germline V gene. Trimming shortened V by 10 bases and J by 2 bases, and 18 bases separated the two germline ends. The CDR3 DNA reads TGTGCCAGCTCCCCCGGGAGAGAGACCTACGAGCAGTACTTC. It codes for CASSPGRETYEQYF.

On this clonotype itself: With a much larger clone just one base away, this may be a read error. This chain links TRBV12-3 or TRBV12-4 with TRBJ2-7, with 11 bases matching TRBD2. CDR3 size: 15 residues. The trim removed 3 bases at V and 7 bases at J, leaving 8 bases unmatched. The CDR3 DNA reads TGTGCCAGCAGTTTCACTAGCGGGGGTACCAATGAGCAGTACTTC. This translates into CASSFTSGGTNEQYF.

On this clonotype itself: A much larger clone sits a single nucleotide away, making a read error possible. The chain uses TRBV11-1 and TRBJ2-1; tentatively, D is TRBD1 or TRBD2 (5 bases each). The J call may be faulty, since TRBJ2-7 better matches the DNA end. CDR3 length: 12 residues. From germline, CDR1 is SGHAT and CDR2 FQDESV (reference sequence). The CDR3 here is CARDKGSNEQYF. The CDR3, as DNA: TGTGCCAGGGATAAGGGGAGCAATGAGCAGTACTTC.

The chain uses TRBV20-1 and TRBJ1-1; D not certain. This CDR3 is 12 amino acids long. Germline loops: CDR1 DFQATT, CDR2 SNEGSKA (reference sequence). With 4 bases removed from V and 2 bases from J, the gap between germline ends came to 8 bases. In nucleotides, the CDR3 is TGCAGTGCTAAAAGACCTAACACTGAAGCTTTCTTT. The encoded protein is CSAKRPNTEAFF.

The rearrangement joins TRBV28 to TRBJ1-5, with a possible D match to TRBD1 (6 bases). The V gene's germline CDR1 is MDHEN and CDR2 SYDVKM. Trimming cost V 6 bases and J 6 bases, with 18 bases left between them. The CDR3 has 15 residues. Here the CDR3 reads CASRELQGHVQPQHF. CDR3 sequence (DNA): TGTGCCAGCAGAGAGCTGCAGGGGCACGTTCAGCCCCAGCATTTT.

J is TRBJ1-6 and V is TRBV5-5, with TRBD1 matching over 7 bases. The V gene end was trimmed by 4 bases and the J gene end by 8 bases; junction bases not matched to a gene: 6. The CDR3 length is 14 residues. Germline assignment: CDR1 SGHKS and CDR2 YYEKEE (reference sequence). The CDR3 here is CASSTTGFHSPLHF. The CDR3 nucleotides read TGTGCCAGCAGCACGACAGGGTTCCATTCACCCCTCCACTTT.

This clonotype was seen ten or more times. CDR3 nucleotides: TGTGCCAGCAGCTTGGTGACTAGCGGTAAAAACATTCAGTACTTC. It translates to CASSLVTSGKNIQYF. This rearrangement joins TRBV5-6 to TRBJ2-4, with 9 bases fitting TRBD2. The V and J ends lost 0 bases and 4 bases, in that order; junction bases with no gene match: 2. The germline CDR1 and CDR2 sequences are SGHDT and YYEEEE. This CDR3 spans 15 amino acids.

This clonotype was seen at least ten times. The chain is built from TRBV5-1 and TRBJ2-7, with D hard to call. Germline lookup yields CDR1 SGHRS and CDR2 YFSETQ. V shed 0 bases and J shed 0 bases, with 7 bases lying between them. This CDR3 spans 14 amino acids. The CDR3 sequence is CASSLEVSSYEQYF. CDR3 bases: TGCGCCAGCAGCTTGGAGGTGAGCTCCTACGAGCAGTACTTC.

The chain joins TRBV4-3 to TRBJ2-5; D possibly matches TRBD1 or TRBD2 (5 bases each). Germline CDR1 reads LGHNA; CDR2 reads YSLEER. V lost 1 base to trimming and J lost 4 bases, with 13 bases between them. This CDR3 contains 15 residues. CDR3 DNA sequence: TGCGCCAGCAGCCAAGGAGGGGCTCCGGGAGAGACCCAGTACTTC. Translating it yields CASSQGGAPGETQYF.

The rearrangement links TRBV15 to TRBJ2-3; 12 bases align to TRBD2. V trimming: 9 bases; J trimming: 6 bases; junction bases outside the gene matches: 10. The germline CDR1 and CDR2 sequences are LNHNV and YYDKDF (reference sequence). This CDR3 comprises 15 residues. The CDR3 DNA is TGTGCCACTAGACTAGCGGGGGCTTCTCGGGATACGCAGTATTTT. Amino acid sequence: CATRLAGASRDTQYF.

With regard to this clonotype: A much larger clone lies a single base off, so this may be a read error. This sequence joins TRBV5-1 and TRBJ2-1; weak D call: TRBD2 (6 bases). The end of the DNA is better explained by TRBJ2-7, so the J call may be wrong. Germline CDR1 is SGHRS and CDR2 is YFSETQ. CDR3 length equals 16 residues. The CDR3 DNA reads as TGCGCCAGCAGCTTGGCCTTCGGGAGCTCCTACAATGAGCAGTACTTC. Protein: CASSLAFGSSYNEQYF.

This sequence joins TRBV20-1 and TRBJ2-7, with a weak D call TRBD2 (5 bases). Germline V gene data show CDR1 as DFQATT and CDR2 as SNEGSKA (reference sequence). CDR3 length: 14 amino acids. Trimming removed 0 bases from V and 3 bases from J, with 12 bases in between. The CDR3 coding sequence is TGCAGTGCTAGAGAAGGACGTAGCGACTACGAGCAGTACTTC. Protein: CSAREGRSDYEQYF.

This clonotype was picked up many times. The chain has TRBV3-1 and TRBJ1-2; maybe TRBD1 (6 bases). Germline values: CDR1 LGHDT, CDR2 YNNKEL (reference sequence). CDR3 length: 15 amino acids. V lost 3 bases and J lost 2, with 13 bases in between. The CDR3 loop reads CASSQGGQGNYGYTF. The CDR3 DNA reads TGTGCCAGCAGCCAGGGGGGCCAGGGGAACTATGGCTACACCTTC.

This CDR3 is CASSQELSSSYEQYF. CDR3 in DNA: TGTGCCAGCAGCCAAGAGCTTAGCAGCTCCTACGAGCAGTACTTC. The genes are TRBV3-1 and TRBJ2-7; D is undetermined. From germline, CDR1 is LGHDT and CDR2 YNNKEL (reference sequence). This CDR3 is built from 15 residues. V was trimmed by 0 bases and J by 0 bases, leaving 9 bases between them.

This clonotype was detected many times. The chain recombines TRBV6-6 with TRBJ1-6, with 10 positions matching TRBD1. V was clipped by 2 bases and J by 9 bases; unmatched bases: 4. Germline V gene data show CDR1 as MNHNY and CDR2 as SVGAGI (reference sequence). The CDR3 loop spans 15 amino acids. CDR3 in amino acids: CASSYPGQGGSPLHF. The CDR3 DNA reads as TGTGCCAGCAGTTACCCCGGACAGGGGGGTTCACCCCTCCACTTT.

This clonotype was recorded many times. The V and J genes are TRBV20-1 and TRBJ2-1; no clear D. Trimming removed 6 bases from V and 4 bases from J, with 10 bases in between. CDR3 length: 12 residues. CDR1 and CDR2 from the germline V gene are DFQATT and SNEGSKA (reference sequence). CDR3 sequence reads: CSALWKYNEQFF. In DNA, the CDR3 is TGCAGTGCCCTATGGAAGTACAATGAGCAGTTCTTC.

This CDR3 reads CASSYRGREETQYF. In DNA form, the CDR3 reads TGTGCCAGCAGTTACAGGGGGAGAGAAGAGACCCAGTACTTC. The J gene is TRBJ2-5, the V gene TRBV6-5, with TRBD1 as a possible D gene (6 bases). Trimming removed 2 bases at V and 3 bases at J, with 10 bases between. The CDR3 is 14 amino acids. Germline V gives CDR1 MNHEY, CDR2 SVGAGI.

This clonotype came up a few times. The chain joins TRBV20-1 to TRBJ2-1, with D maybe TRBD2 (6 bases). Trimming removed 6 bases at V and 13 bases at J, with 19 bases between. Germline-derived CDR1 and CDR2 are DFQATT and SNEGSKA (reference sequence). The CDR3 runs 12 residues. CDR3 coding DNA: TGCAGTGCAAGACTAGGAGGGGAGACCCAGTTCTTC. Translating it yields CSARLGGETQFF.

Only a few counts were recorded for this clonotype. This rearrangement joins TRBV7-9 to TRBJ2-4; 7 positions match TRBD1. The V gene's germline CDR1 is SEHNR and CDR2 FQNEAQ (reference sequence). This CDR3 comprises 15 residues. V shed 5 bases, J shed 0 bases, and the junction held 4 bases outside the gene matches. CDR3 nucleotide sequence: TGTGCCAGCAGCGAGGACAGGCTAGCCAAAAACATTCAGTACTTC. Its translation is CASSEDRLAKNIQYF.

V gene TRBV6-2 or TRBV6-3 combines with J gene TRBJ2-1; the match to TRBD2 covers 7 bases. The ends lost 6 bases at V and 14 bases at J; junction bases unmatched: 10. The germline CDR1 and CDR2 sequences are MNHEY and SVGEGT. This CDR3 region has 12 residues. CDR3 in DNA: TGTGCCAGCAGGCAGCCGAGCGGGATTAAGTTCTTC. Translated: CASRQPSGIKFF.